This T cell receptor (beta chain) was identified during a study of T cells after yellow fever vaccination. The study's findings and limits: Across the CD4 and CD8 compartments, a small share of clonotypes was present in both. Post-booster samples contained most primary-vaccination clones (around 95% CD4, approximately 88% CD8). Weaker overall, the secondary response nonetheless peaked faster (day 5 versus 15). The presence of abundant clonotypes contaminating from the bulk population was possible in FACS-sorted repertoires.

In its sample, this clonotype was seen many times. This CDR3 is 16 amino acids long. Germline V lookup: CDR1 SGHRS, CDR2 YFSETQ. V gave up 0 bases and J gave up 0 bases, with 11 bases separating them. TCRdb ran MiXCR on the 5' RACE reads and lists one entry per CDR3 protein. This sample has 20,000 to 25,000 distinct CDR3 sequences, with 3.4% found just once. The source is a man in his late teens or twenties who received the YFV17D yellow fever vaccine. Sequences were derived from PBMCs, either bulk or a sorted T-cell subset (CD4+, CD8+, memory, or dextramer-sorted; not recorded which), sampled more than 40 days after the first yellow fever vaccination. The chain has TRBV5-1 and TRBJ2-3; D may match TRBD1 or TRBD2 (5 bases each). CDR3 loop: CASSLEGRTSTDTQYF. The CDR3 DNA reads TGCGCCAGCAGCTTGGAGGGACGAACTAGCACAGATACGCAGTATTTT.